A selection of T cell receptor beta chains follows, all from one sample in a study of shared clonotypes between healthy human individuals. Sequencing used immunoSEQ multiplex PCR; TCRdb keeps in-frame clones, though not all of them. The sample comprises around 700,000 clones, around 92% of which are singletons, and about 24% rests with the top ten. The sequencing input was naive CD8+ T cells sorted from blood. These TCRs come from a young man in good health. CDR3s include the opening cysteine and the closing phenylalanine or tryptophan. The D gene is left open where the match is weak. Rows give clone size only sometimes, using once, few, many, or a class for an expanded clone.

D,J,V,size,CDR3,DNA
-,TRBJ2-7,TRBV7-6,-,CASSLEGDEQYF,TGTGCCAGCAGCTTAGAAGGGGACGAGCAGTACTTC
TRBD2,TRBJ2-3,TRBV11-3,-,CASSSKTSGSPDTQYF,TGTGCCAGCAGCTCTAAGACTAGCGGGAGCCCAGATACGCAGTATTTT
-,TRBJ2-7,TRBV25-1,-,CASSISGEGPHEQYF,TGTGCCAGCAGTATTAGTGGGGAAGGCCCCCACGAGCAGTACTTC
TRBD1,TRBJ1-1,TRBV19,-,CASSTAYRGDTEAFF,TGTGCCAGTAGTACCGCTTACAGGGGTGACACTGAAGCTTTCTTT
TRBD1,TRBJ2-7,TRBV6-5,-,CASSYSPATGGAEQYF,TGTGCCAGCAGTTACTCCCCTGCCACAGGGGGCGCCGAGCAGTACTTC
-,TRBJ2-1,TRBV29-1,-,CSVVQPLAGRVGSYNEQFF,TGCAGCGTTGTGCAGCCCCTGGCGGGGCGCGTCGGCTCCTACAATGAGCAGTTCTTC
-,TRBJ2-1,TRBV5-8,-,CASSPGITRTFF,TGTGCCAGCAGCCCCGGAATTACGCGTACTTTCTTC
TRBD2,TRBJ2-7,TRBV27,-,CASSLRPPRGLRGAYEQYF,TGTGCCAGCAGTTTACGTCCGCCACGCGGATTGCGGGGGGCCTACGAGCAGTACTTC
-,TRBJ1-2,TRBV7-6,-,CASSLLSRTLRGYTF,TGTGCCAGCAGCTTATTATCCAGGACCCTTCGGGGCTACACCTTC
-,TRBJ2-1,TRBV9,-,CASSVVQNGNNEQFF,TGTGCCAGCAGCGTAGTACAGAATGGGAACAATGAGCAGTTCTTC
TRBD1,TRBJ1-5,TRBV9,-,CASSPTGDSNQPQHF,TGTGCCAGCAGCCCGACAGGGGATAGCAATCAGCCCCAGCATTTT
-,TRBJ1-1,TRBV29-1,-,CACGGLRNTEAFF,TGCGCGTGTGGGGGGTTAAGGAACACTGAAGCTTTCTTT
-,TRBJ2-2,TRBV13,-,CASSLYPGELFF,TGTGCCAGCAGCTTATACCCCGGGGAGCTGTTTTTT
TRBD2,TRBJ2-1,TRBV12-5,-,CASGPGLADNEQFF,TGTGCTAGTGGCCCGGGACTAGCTGACAATGAGCAGTTCTTC
TRBD2,TRBJ2-3,TRBV7-1,-,CASSSIIAGSQYF,TGTGCCAGCAGCTCGATTATAGCGGGATCGCAGTATTTT
-,TRBJ1-4,TRBV7-9,-,CASSSAGGYEKLFF,TGTGCCAGCAGCTCTGCCGGGGGGTATGAAAAACTGTTTTTT
-,TRBJ2-7,TRBV4-1,-,CASSLRDKGYEQYF,TGCGCCAGCAGCCTCCGGGACAAGGGCTACGAGCAGTACTTC
TRBD2,TRBJ2-1,TRBV29-1,-,CSAAEREGPYNEQFF,TGCAGCGCTGCCGAGCGGGAGGGCCCCTACAATGAGCAGTTCTTC
TRBD1,TRBJ2-1,TRBV28,-,CASSFRDRGGNEQFF,TGTGCCAGCAGTTTCCGGGACAGGGGCGGGAATGAGCAGTTCTTC
-,TRBJ2-5,TRBV6-1,-,CASSEEDYSAETQYF,TGTGCCAGCAGTGAGGAGGACTATAGTGCGGAGACCCAGTACTTC
-,TRBJ2-7,TRBV5-1,-,CASSLTTGFWEQYF,TGCGCCAGCAGCCTCACAACAGGGTTCTGGGAGCAGTACTTC
TRBD2,TRBJ2-7,TRBV5-4,-,CASSWGGLAPHEQYF,TGTGCCAGCAGCTGGGGGGGACTAGCGCCCCACGAGCAGTACTTC
-,TRBJ2-1,TRBV7-8,-,CASSLSRKIYYNEQFF,TGTGCCAGCAGCTTATCGCGGAAAATATACTACAATGAGCAGTTCTTC
TRBD1,TRBJ2-7,TRBV5-5,-,CASSEPGQGDYYEQYF,TGTGCCAGCAGCGAACCGGGACAGGGGGATTACTACGAGCAGTACTTC
-,TRBJ1-2,TRBV19,-,CASSIFSGPSNYGYTF,TGTGCCAGTAGTATATTTTCCGGCCCCTCTAACTATGGCTACACCTTC
TRBD1,TRBJ2-7,TRBV5-4,-,CASSLFSGGEQYF,TGTGCCAGCAGCTTGTTTTCAGGGGGCGAGCAGTACTTC
-,TRBJ2-4,TRBV19,-,CASSILAGHKNIQYF,TGTGCCAGTAGTATTCTTGCGGGACACAAAAACATTCAGTACTTC
-,TRBJ2-2,TRBV14,-,CASSQSDLLAGLNTGELFF,TGTGCCAGCAGCCAAAGCGACCTCTTGGCGGGATTGAACACCGGGGAGCTGTTTTTT
-,TRBJ2-7,TRBV5-4,-,CASSLNGRPYEQYF,TGTGCCAGCAGCTTAAACGGGAGACCTTACGAGCAGTACTTC
-,TRBJ2-5,TRBV27,once,CASSLNPEIGETQYF,TGTGCCAGCAGTTTAAATCCCGAGATCGGCGAGACCCAGTACTTC
-,TRBJ1-2,TRBV27,-,CASSLGVVGDRGYGYTF,TGTGCCAGCAGTTTAGGGGTAGTTGGGGATCGCGGCTATGGCTACACCTTC
-,TRBJ2-1,TRBV10-3,-,CAISEEELAFSSNEQFF,TGTGCCATCAGTGAGGAGGAACTAGCTTTCAGTTCCAATGAGCAGTTCTTC
-,TRBJ2-3,TRBV15,-,CATSTRTASTDTQYF,TGTGCCACCAGCACCCGGACAGCTAGCACAGATACGCAGTATTTT
-,TRBJ2-7,TRBV6-1,-,CASSENLGTYEQYF,TGTGCCAGCAGTGAAAACCTGGGAACCTACGAGCAGTACTTC
TRBD2,TRBJ2-1,TRBV5-1,once,CASSLAGLVSYNEQFF,TGCGCCAGCAGCTTGGCCGGACTAGTATCCTACAATGAGCAGTTCTTC
-,TRBJ2-7,TRBV6-1,-,CASSEWAGLYEQYF,TGTGCCAGCAGTGAATGGGCAGGCCTATACGAGCAGTACTTC
TRBD2,TRBJ2-3,TRBV11-2,-,CASRGGSGRAADTQYF,TGTGCCAGCAGAGGGGGTAGCGGGAGGGCCGCAGATACGCAGTATTTT
-,TRBJ2-3,TRBV19,few,CASSIGGALDTQYF,TGTGCCAGTAGTATAGGGGGGGCGTTGGATACGCAGTATTTT
-,TRBJ2-5,TRBV29-1,few,CSVAGQTQYF,TGCAGCGTTGCGGGCCAGACCCAGTACTTC
-,TRBJ1-2,TRBV28,once,CASSFGGLYGYTF,TGTGCCAGCAGTTTCGGGGGGCTCTATGGCTACACCTTC
-,TRBJ1-4,TRBV2,-,CASSAAFPEKVKLFF,TGTGCCAGCAGTGCTGCATTTCCCGAGAAGGTGAAACTGTTTTTT
-,TRBJ2-3,TRBV29-1,once,CSVEGPSTDTQYF,TGCAGCGTTGAAGGACCGAGCACAGATACGCAGTATTTT
-,TRBJ2-7,TRBV6-5,once,CASRPGSLQVNEQYF,TGTGCCAGCAGACCGGGGTCTCTACAGGTCAACGAGCAGTACTTC
-,TRBJ2-3,TRBV28,-,CASSRDKTRTDTQYF,TGTGCCAGCAGTCGTGACAAGACCCGCACAGATACGCAGTATTTT
-,TRBJ2-7,TRBV27,-,CASSLNGGPTYEQYF,TGTGCCAGCAGTTTAAACGGGGGGCCCACCTACGAGCAGTACTTC
-,TRBJ2-3,TRBV21-1,-,CASSRGGELRDTQYF,TGTGCCAGCAGCAGGGGTGGCGAGTTACGTGATACGCAGTATTTT
-,TRBJ2-7,TRBV4-1,-,CASSQRGSYEQYF,TGCGCCAGCAGCCAGCGGGGTTCCTACGAGCAGTACTTC
TRBD1,TRBJ2-2,TRBV7-9,-,CASSLSSGTANTGELFF,TGTGCCAGCAGCTTAAGCTCCGGGACAGCGAACACCGGGGAGCTGTTTTTT
-,TRBJ2-1,TRBV28,-,CASSLGGGDEQFF,TGTGCCAGCAGTTTAGGGGGCGGGGATGAGCAGTTCTTC